This TCR beta chain was found in a study of technical replicates of blood from several donors. CDR1 is PRHDT, CDR2 FYEKMQ, per germline (reference sequence). The CDR3 length is 15 residues. Trimming stripped 5 bases from V and 1 base from J, with 11 bases between. Sequencing used immunoSEQ multiplex PCR; TCRdb keeps in-frame clones, though not all of them. Among 65,000 to 95,000 clones listed, around 97% were seen once. The chain links TRBV13 to TRBJ2-2, with a weak D call TRBD1 (5 bases). Sequenced: T cells isolated from PBMCs. The source of this sequence is a human donor in good health. CDR3 DNA: TGTGCCAGCAGCCAAGACAGCGTGAACACCGGGGAGCTGTTTTTT. It encodes CASSQDSVNTGELFF.